This T cell receptor (beta chain) was sequenced for a study of preoperative IRX-2 immunotherapy in early breast cancer. Treatment of the sample: preoperative locoregional IRX-2 cytokine immunotherapy. Patients received preoperative, locoregional IRX-2 cytokine immunotherapy in a phase Ib study. Sequenced by immunoSEQ multiplex PCR; TCRdb stores in-frame clones only, minus some. The sample holds roughly 2,800 clones, 65% to 80% seen once. The V segment lost 2 bases and the J segment 3 bases; nucleotides outside the gene matches: 9. Germline CDR1 is MNHGY and CDR2 is SAAAGT. The CDR3 length is 16 residues.

This specimen was tumor tissue, taken after IRX-2 immunotherapy. The sequence derives from a human donor with breast cancer. The gene calls are TRBV6-8 and TRBJ2-7; 8 bases map to TRBD1. This CDR3 is CASSYGGRGLYYEQYF. The DNA for the CDR3 is TGTGCCAGCAGTTACGGGGGCAGGGGGCTGTACTACGAGCAGTACTTC.